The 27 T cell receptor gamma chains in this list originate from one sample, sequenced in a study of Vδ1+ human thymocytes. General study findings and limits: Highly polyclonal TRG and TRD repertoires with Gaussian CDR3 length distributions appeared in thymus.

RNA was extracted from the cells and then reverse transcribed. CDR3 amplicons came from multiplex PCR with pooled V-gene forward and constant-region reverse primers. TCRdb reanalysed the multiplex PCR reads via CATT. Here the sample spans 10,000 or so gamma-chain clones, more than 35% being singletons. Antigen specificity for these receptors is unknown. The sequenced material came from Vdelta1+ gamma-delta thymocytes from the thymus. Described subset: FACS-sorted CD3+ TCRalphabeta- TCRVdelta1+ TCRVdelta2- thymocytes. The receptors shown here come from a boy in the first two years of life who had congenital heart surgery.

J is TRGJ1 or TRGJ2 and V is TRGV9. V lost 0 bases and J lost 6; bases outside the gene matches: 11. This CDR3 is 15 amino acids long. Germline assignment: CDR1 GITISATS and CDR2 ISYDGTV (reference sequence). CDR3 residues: CALWEVQGGVYKKLF. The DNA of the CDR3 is TGTGCCTTGTGGGAGGTGCAGGGTGGGGTTTATAAGAAACTCTTT.

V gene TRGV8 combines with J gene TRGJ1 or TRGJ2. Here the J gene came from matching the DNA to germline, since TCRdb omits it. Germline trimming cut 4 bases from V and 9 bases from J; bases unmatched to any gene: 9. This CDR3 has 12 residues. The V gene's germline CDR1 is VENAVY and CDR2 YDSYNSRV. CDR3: CATWDPYLKKLF. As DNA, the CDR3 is TGTGCCACCTGGGACCCCTACCTTAAGAAACTCTTT.

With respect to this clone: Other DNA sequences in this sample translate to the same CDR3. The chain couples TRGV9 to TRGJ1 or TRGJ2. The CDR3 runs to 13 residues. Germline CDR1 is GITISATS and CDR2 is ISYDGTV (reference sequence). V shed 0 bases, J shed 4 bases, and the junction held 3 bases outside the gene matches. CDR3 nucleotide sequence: TGTGCCTTGTGGGAGGTGCGCTATTATAAGAAACTCTTT. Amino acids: CALWEVRYYKKLF.

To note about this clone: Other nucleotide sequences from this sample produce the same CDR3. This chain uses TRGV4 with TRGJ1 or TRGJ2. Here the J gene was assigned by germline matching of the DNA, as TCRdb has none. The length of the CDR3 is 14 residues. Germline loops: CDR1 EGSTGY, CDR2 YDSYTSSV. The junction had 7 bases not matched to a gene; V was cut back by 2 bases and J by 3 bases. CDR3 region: CATWDVGIYYKKLF. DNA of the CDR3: TGTGCCACCTGGGATGTGGGGATTTATTATAAGAAACTCTTT.

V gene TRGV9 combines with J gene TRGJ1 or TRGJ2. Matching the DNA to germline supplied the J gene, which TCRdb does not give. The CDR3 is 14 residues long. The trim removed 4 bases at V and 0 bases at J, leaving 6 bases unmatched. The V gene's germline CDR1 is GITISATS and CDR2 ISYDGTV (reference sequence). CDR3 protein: CALWEPLNYYKKLF. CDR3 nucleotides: TGTGCCTTGTGGGAACCGTTGAATTATTATAAGAAACTCTTT.

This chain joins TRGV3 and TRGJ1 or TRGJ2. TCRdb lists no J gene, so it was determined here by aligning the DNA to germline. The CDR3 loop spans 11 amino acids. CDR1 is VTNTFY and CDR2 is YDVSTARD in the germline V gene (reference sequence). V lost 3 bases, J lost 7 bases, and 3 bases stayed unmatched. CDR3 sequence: CATWDPYKKLF. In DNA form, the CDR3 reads TGTGCCACCTGGGACCCCTATAAGAAACTCTTT.

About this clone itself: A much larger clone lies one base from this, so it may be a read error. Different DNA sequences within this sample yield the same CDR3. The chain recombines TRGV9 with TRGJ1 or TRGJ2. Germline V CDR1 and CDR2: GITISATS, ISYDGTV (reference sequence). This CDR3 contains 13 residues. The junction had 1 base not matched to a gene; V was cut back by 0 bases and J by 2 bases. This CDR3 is CALWEVYYYKKLF. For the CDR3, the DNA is TGTGCCTTGTGGGAGGTGTATTATTATAAGAAACTCTTT.

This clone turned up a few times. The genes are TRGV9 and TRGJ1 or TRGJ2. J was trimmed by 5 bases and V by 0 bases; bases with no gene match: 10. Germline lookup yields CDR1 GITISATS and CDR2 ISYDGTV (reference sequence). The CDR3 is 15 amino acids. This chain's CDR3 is CALWEVRGMDYKKLF. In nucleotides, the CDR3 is TGTGCCTTGTGGGAGGTGCGGGGAATGGATTATAAGAAACTCTTT.

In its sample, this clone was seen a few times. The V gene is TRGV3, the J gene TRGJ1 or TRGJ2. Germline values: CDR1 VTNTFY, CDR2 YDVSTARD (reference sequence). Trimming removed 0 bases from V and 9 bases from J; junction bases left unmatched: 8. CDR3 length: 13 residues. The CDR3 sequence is CATWDRRVCKKLF. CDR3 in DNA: TGTGCCACCTGGGACAGGCGTGTTTGTAAGAAACTCTTT.

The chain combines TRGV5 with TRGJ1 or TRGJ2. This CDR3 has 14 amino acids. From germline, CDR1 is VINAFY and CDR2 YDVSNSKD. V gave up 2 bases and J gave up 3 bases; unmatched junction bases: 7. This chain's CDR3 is CATWDMLLYYKKLF. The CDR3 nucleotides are TGTGCCACCTGGGACATGCTCCTTTATTATAAGAAACTCTTT.

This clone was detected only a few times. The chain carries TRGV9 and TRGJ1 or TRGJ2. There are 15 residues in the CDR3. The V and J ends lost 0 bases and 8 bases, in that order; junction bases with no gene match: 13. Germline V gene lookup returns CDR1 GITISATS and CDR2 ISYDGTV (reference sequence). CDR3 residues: CALWEVLGGGDKKLF. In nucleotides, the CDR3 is TGTGCCTTGTGGGAGGTGCTCGGTGGTGGAGATAAGAAACTCTTT.

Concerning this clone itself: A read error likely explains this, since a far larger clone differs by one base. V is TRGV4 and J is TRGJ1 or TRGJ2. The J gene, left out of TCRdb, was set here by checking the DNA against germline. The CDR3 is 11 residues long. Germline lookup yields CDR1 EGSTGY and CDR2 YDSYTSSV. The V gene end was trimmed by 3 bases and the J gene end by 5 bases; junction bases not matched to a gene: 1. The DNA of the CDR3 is TGTGCCACCTGGGATCATTATAAGAAACTCTTT. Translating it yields CATWDHYKKLF.

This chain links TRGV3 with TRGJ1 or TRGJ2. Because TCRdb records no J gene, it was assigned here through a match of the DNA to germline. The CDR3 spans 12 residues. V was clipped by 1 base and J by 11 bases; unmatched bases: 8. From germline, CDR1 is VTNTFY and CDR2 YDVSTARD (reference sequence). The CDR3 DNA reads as TGTGCCACCTGGGACAGACGTAAGGAGAAACTCTTT. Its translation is CATWDRRKEKLF.

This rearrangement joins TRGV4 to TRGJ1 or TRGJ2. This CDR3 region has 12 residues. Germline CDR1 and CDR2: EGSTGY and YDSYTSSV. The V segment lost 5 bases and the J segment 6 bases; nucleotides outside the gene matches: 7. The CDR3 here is CATWAEGYKKLF. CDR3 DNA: TGTGCCACCTGGGCTGAGGGTTATAAGAAACTCTTT.

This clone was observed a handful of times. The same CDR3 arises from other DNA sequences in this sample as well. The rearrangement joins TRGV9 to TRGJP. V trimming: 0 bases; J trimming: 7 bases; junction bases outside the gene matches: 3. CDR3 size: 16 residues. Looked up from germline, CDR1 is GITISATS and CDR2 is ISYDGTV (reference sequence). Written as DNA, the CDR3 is TGTGCCTTGTGGGAGGTGCCTGAGTTGGGCAAAAAAATCAAGGTATTT. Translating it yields CALWEVPELGKKIKVF.

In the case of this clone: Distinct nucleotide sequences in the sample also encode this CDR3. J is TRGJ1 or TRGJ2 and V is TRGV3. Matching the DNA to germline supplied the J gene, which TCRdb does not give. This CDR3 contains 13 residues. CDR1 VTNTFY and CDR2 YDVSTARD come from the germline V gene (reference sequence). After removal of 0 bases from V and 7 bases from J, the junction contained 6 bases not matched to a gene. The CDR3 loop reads CATWDRLRYKKLF. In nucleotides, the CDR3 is TGTGCCACCTGGGACAGGCTGAGGTATAAGAAACTCTTT.

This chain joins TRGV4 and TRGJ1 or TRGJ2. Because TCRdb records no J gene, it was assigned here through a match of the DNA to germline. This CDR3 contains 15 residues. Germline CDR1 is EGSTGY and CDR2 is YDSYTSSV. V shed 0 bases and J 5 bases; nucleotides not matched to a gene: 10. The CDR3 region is CATWDGPGWDYKKLF. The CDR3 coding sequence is TGTGCCACCTGGGATGGGCCCGGGTGGGATTATAAGAAACTCTTT.

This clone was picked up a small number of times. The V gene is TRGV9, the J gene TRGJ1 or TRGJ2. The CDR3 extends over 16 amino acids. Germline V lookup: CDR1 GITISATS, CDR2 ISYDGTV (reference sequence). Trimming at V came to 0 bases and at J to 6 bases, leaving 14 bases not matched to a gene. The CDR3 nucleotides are TGTGCCTTGTGGGAGGTGCGAGACGACAGGGCTTATAAGAAACTCTTT. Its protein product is CALWEVRDDRAYKKLF.

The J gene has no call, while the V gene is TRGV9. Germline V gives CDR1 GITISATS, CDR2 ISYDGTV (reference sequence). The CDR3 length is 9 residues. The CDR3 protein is CALWENRLF. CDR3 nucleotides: TGTGCCTTGTGGGAGAATAGGCTCTTT.

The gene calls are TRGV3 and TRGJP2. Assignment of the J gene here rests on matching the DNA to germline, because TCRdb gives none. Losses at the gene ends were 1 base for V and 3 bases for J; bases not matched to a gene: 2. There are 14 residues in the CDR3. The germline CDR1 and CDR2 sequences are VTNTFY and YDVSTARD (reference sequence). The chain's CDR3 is CATWDSGSDWIKTF. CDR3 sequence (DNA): TGTGCCACCTGGGACAGTGGTAGTGATTGGATCAAGACGTTT.

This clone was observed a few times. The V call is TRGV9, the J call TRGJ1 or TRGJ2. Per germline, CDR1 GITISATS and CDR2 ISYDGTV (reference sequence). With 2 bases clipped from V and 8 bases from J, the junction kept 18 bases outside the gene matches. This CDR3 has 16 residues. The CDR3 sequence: CALWEADRFRQNKKLF. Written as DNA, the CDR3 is TGTGCCTTGTGGGAGGCGGACCGCTTTCGACAAAATAAGAAACTCTTT.

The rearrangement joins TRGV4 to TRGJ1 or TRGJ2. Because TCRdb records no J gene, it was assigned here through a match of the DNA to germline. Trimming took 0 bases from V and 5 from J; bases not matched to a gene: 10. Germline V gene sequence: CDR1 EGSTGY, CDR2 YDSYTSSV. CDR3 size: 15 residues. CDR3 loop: CATWDGPIQDYKKLF. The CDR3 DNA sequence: TGTGCCACCTGGGATGGGCCCATCCAAGATTATAAGAAACTCTTT.

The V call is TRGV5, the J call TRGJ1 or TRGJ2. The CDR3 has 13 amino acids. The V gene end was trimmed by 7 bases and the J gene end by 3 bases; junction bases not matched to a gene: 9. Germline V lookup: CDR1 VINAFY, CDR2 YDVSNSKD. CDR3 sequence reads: CATCDGCYYKKLF. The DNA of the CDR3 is TGTGCCACCTGTGACGGTTGTTATTATAAGAAACTCTTT.

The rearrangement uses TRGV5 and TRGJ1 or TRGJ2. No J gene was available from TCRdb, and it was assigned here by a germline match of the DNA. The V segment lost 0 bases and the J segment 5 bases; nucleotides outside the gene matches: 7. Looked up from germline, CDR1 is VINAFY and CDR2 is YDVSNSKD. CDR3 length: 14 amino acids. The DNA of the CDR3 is TGTGCCACCTGGGACAGGCTAGCAGATTATAAGAAACTCTTT. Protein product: CATWDRLADYKKLF.

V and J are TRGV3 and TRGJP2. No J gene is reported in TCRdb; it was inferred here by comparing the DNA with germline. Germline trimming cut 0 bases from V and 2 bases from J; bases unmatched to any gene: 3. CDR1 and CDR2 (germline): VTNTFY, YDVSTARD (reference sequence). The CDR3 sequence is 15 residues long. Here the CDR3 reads CATWDRQSSDWIKTF. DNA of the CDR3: TGTGCCACCTGGGACAGGCAGAGTAGTGATTGGATCAAGACGTTT.

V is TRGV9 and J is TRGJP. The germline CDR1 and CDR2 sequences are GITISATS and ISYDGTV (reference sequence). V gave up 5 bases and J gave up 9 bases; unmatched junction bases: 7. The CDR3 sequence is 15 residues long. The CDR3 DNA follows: TGTGCCTTGTGGGGAGAAGTGTTGGGCAAAAAAATCAAGGTATTT. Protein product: CALWGEVLGKKIKVF.

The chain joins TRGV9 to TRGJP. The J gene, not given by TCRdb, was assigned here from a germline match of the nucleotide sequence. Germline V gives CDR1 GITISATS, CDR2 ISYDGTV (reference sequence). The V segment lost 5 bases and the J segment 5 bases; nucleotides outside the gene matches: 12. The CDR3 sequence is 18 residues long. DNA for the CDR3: TGTGCCTTGTGGGGATTGAGGGGCAAAGAGTTGGGCAAAAAAATCAAGGTATTT. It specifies CALWGLRGKELGKKIKVF.